This TCR beta chain is from a study of T cell changes during pregnancy in multiple sclerosis. The CDR3 covers 14 residues. V gave up 4 bases and J gave up 1 base, with 11 bases separating them. Germline V gene lookup returns CDR1 SGHDT and CDR2 YYEEEE. Only in-frame clones appear in the TCRdb table, and some are missing; sequencing was by immunoSEQ multiplex PCR. The sample carries about 59,000 clones, 92% recorded once. This TCR came from a female donor in good health, enrolled as a control in a pregnancy study. This chain joins TRBV5-6 and TRBJ2-5; possible D gene TRBD1, 5 bases. The input for sequencing was peripheral blood, taken in the third trimester of pregnancy. This CDR3 reads CASSLDRIQETQYF. CDR3 coding DNA: TGTGCCAGCAGCCTCGACAGAATCCAAGAGACCCAGTACTTC.